A single sample gave rise to the 32 T cell receptor beta chains below, sequenced in a study of blood T cell repertoires in COVID-19. Data came from immunoSEQ multiplex PCR; TCRdb stores just in-frame clones and leaves some out. The sample lists about 35,000 clones; 80% were seen once. The specimen was peripheral blood. The receptors were sampled from a woman aged 70-85 years with acute or convalescent COVID-19.

This clone has just a few counts. The chain links TRBV7-2 to TRBJ1-1, with a weak D call TRBD1 (6 bases). Germline V gene data show CDR1 as SGHTA and CDR2 as FQGNSA. V was trimmed by 5 bases and J by 1 base, leaving 8 bases between them. This CDR3 comprises 13 residues. The CDR3 loop reads CASSTTGNTEAFF. The DNA of the CDR3 is TGTGCCAGCAGCACGACAGGGAACACTGAAGCTTTCTTT.

This chain connects TRBV7-8 to TRBJ1-1, with 8 positions matching TRBD1. Germline lookup yields CDR1 SGHVS and CDR2 FQNEAQ. The CDR3 contains 14 residues. J was trimmed by 1 base and V by 6 bases; bases with no gene match: 4. DNA of the CDR3: TGTGCCAGCAGTCCGACAGGGGCGAACACTGAAGCTTTCTTT. Translation: CASSPTGANTEAFF.

The table lists this clone with a count of one. Here the CDR3 reads CASSGRRDRVMNTEAFF. Here the CDR3 DNA reads TGTGCCAGCAGTGGACGCCGGGACAGGGTCATGAACACTGAAGCTTTCTTT. V gene TRBV2 combines with J gene TRBJ1-1; 9 bases agree with TRBD1. Germline V gene data show CDR1 as SNHLY and CDR2 as FYNNEI. This CDR3 has 17 amino acids. V dropped 4 bases and J dropped 0; count of bases not matched to a gene: 9.

The chain couples TRBV6-1 to TRBJ2-5, with 7 positions matching TRBD2. This CDR3 contains 16 residues. Trimming removed 3 bases from V and 2 bases from J; junction bases left unmatched: 9. Germline V lookup: CDR1 MNHNS, CDR2 SASEGT. The CDR3 DNA reads TGTGCCAGCAGTGAGGGATTGGCTAGCGGTCAAGAGACCCAGTACTTC. It translates to CASSEGLASGQETQYF.

The chain uses TRBV9 and TRBJ1-5; D is undetermined. This CDR3 is built from 13 residues. The V gene's germline CDR1 is SGDLS and CDR2 YYNGEE. Trimming cost V 0 bases and J 7 bases, with 8 bases left between them. This CDR3 reads CASSVEGGQPQHF. The DNA of the CDR3 is TGTGCCAGCAGCGTAGAAGGAGGGCAGCCCCAGCATTTT.

The rearrangement joins TRBV19 to TRBJ2-2, with 7 bases matching TRBD2. The germline V gene has CDR1 LNHDA and CDR2 SQIVND (reference sequence). Trimming cost V 4 bases and J 7 bases; bases outside gene matches: 3. The CDR3 is 13 amino acids. The CDR3 DNA reads as TGTGCCAGTAGTACCTGGACTAGCGGGGAGCTGTTTTTT. Residues: CASSTWTSGELFF.

This sequence joins TRBV7-9 and TRBJ1-1; perhaps TRBD1 as D (5 bases). The V gene lost 0 bases and the J gene lost 3 bases, with 11 bases spanning the gap. Germline V lookup: CDR1 SEHNR, CDR2 FQNEAQ (reference sequence). The CDR3 runs to 15 residues. The CDR3 region is CASSLATADYTEAFF. The CDR3 nucleotides read TGTGCCAGCAGCTTAGCGACAGCCGATTACACTGAAGCTTTCTTT. Full variable domain (missing parts from reference TRBV7-9 and TRBJ1-1): DTGVSQNPRHKITKRGQNVTFRCDPISEHNRLYWYRQTLGQGPEFLTYFQNEAQLEKSRLLSDRFSAERPKGSFSTLEIQRTEQGDSAMYLCASSLATADYTEAFFGQGTRLTVV.

V is TRBV10-3 and J is TRBJ2-7; the D gene is possibly TRBD2 (6 bases). The germline V and J ends were trimmed by 6 bases and 0 bases, with 9 bases remaining between them. This CDR3 is 13 amino acids long. CDR1 and CDR2 (germline): ENHRY, SYGVKD. CDR3 sequence: CAIRPTSSYEQYF. CDR3 nucleotide sequence: TGTGCCATCAGGCCGACTAGCTCCTACGAGCAGTACTTC.

The chain employs TRBV12-3 or TRBV12-4 and TRBJ2-2; the match to TRBD1 covers 7 bases. With 6 bases clipped from V and 6 bases from J, the junction kept 4 bases outside the gene matches. CDR3 size: 13 residues. CDR3 region: CASRTDRAGELFF. The CDR3 nucleotides read TGTGCCAGCAGAACCGACAGGGCCGGGGAGCTGTTTTTT.

The V call is TRBV28, the J call TRBJ2-3; D is undetermined. Trimming took 6 bases from V and 6 from J, leaving 19 bases between them. The V gene's germline CDR1 is MDHEN and CDR2 SYDVKM. The CDR3 spans 15 residues. The DNA of the CDR3 is TGTGCCAGCAGCCCCCAGAGGCTACCGGCGGATACGCAGTATTTT. This sequence encodes CASSPQRLPADTQYF.

The chain uses TRBV27 and TRBJ2-3, with 12 positions matching TRBD2. Trimming cost V 6 bases and J 4 bases; bases outside gene matches: 5. The CDR3 extends over 15 amino acids. From germline, CDR1 is MNHEY and CDR2 SMNVEV (reference sequence). The CDR3 loop is CASRLAGGYADTQYF. CDR3 nucleotides: TGTGCCAGCAGACTAGCGGGGGGATACGCAGATACGCAGTATTTT.

Here the CDR3 reads CASTLGATSGYGYTF. Written as DNA, the CDR3 is TGTGCCAGCACCCTGGGAGCAACTTCGGGCTATGGCTACACCTTC. The chain combines TRBV7-2 with TRBJ1-2; D unclear. V was clipped by 7 bases and J by 4 bases, with 19 bases between them. The CDR3 sequence is 15 residues long. Germline lookup yields CDR1 SGHTA and CDR2 FQGNSA.

The chain employs TRBV19 and TRBJ2-7; TRBD2 matches at 8 bases. The V segment lost 6 bases and the J segment 4 bases; nucleotides outside the gene matches: 14. Germline CDR1 is LNHDA and CDR2 is SQIVND (reference sequence). The CDR3 length is 16 residues. The CDR3 loop is CASRDSRLAGRYEQYF. CDR3 in DNA: TGTGCCAGTAGGGACTCGAGGCTAGCGGGCAGATACGAGCAGTACTTC. Drawing the rest from reference TRBV19 and TRBJ2-7, the complete variable domain is DGGITQSPKYLFRKEGQNVTLSCEQNLNHDAMYWYRQDPGQGLRLIYYSQIVNDFQKGDIAEGYSVSREKKESFPLTVTSAQKNPTAFYLCASRDSRLAGRYEQYFGPGTRLTVT.

The chain uses TRBV29-1 and TRBJ2-5; 12 positions agree with TRBD2. The V and J ends lost 1 base and 5 bases, in that order; junction bases with no gene match: 8. The germline V gene encodes CDR1 SQVTM and CDR2 ANQGSEA. The length of the CDR3 is 16 residues. The CDR3 DNA reads TGCAGCGTTGAAGGAGCTAGCGGGGGGGCCGTGGAGACCCAGTACTTC. Translating gives CSVEGASGGAVETQYF.

This clone occurred once. V is TRBV7-6 and J is TRBJ2-2; 9 positions match TRBD2. After removal of 4 bases from V and 6 bases from J, the junction contained 9 bases not matched to a gene. Per the germline V gene, CDR1 is SGHVS and CDR2 is FNYEAQ. The CDR3 sequence is 16 residues long. The CDR3 here is CASSSPGTSFPGELFF. CDR3 bases: TGTGCCAGCAGCTCCCCCGGGACTAGCTTCCCCGGGGAGCTGTTTTTT.

V is TRBV5-4 and J is TRBJ2-5; 9 nucleotides line up with TRBD2. After removal of 2 bases from V and 1 base from J, the junction contained 3 bases not matched to a gene. The CDR3 is 15 amino acids. Germline lookup yields CDR1 SGHNT and CDR2 YYREEE (reference sequence). CDR3 nucleotide sequence: TGTGCCAGCAGCTTCGGGACTAGCACCCAAGAGACCCAGTACTTC. This sequence encodes CASSFGTSTQETQYF.

V gene TRBV3-1 (or the pseudogene TRBV3-2) combines with J gene TRBJ1-2; 8 bases match TRBD1. Germline loops: CDR1 LGHDT, CDR2 YNNKEL (reference sequence). Unmatched junction bases numbered 4, after V lost 4 bases and J lost 3 bases. This CDR3 is 14 amino acids long. The CDR3 is CASSRQTGDYGYTF. CDR3 nucleotides: TGTGCCAGCAGCCGACAGACAGGGGACTATGGCTACACCTTC.

This chain connects TRBV2 to TRBJ2-7, with a possible D match to TRBD1 (7 bases). The CDR3 spans 19 residues. Germline CDR1 SNHLY, CDR2 FYNNEI. V gave up 6 bases and J gave up 7 bases, with 34 bases separating them. CDR3 in amino acids: CASRPPTERWRGQWGEQYF. CDR3 DNA sequence: TGTGCCAGCAGGCCCCCCACTGAAAGGTGGAGGGGGCAGTGGGGGGAGCAGTACTTC.

The chain carries TRBV19 and TRBJ2-5; D is uncertain. Germline V gives CDR1 LNHDA, CDR2 SQIVND (reference sequence). The V gene lost 1 base and the J gene lost 0 bases, with 9 bases spanning the gap. The CDR3 contains 15 residues. CDR3: CASSIGSGYQETQYF. The CDR3 DNA reads TGTGCCAGTAGTATAGGGAGTGGGTACCAAGAGACCCAGTACTTC.

This sequence joins TRBV5-1 and TRBJ1-3, with 12 nucleotides matching TRBD1. Germline V gene data show CDR1 as SGHRS and CDR2 as YFSETQ. The CDR3 is 14 amino acids. The V and J ends lost 3 bases and 8 bases, in that order; junction bases with no gene match: 3. The chain's CDR3 is CASSSGQGADTIYF. The CDR3 DNA reads as TGCGCCAGCAGCTCGGGACAGGGGGCAGACACCATATATTTT. The complete variable domain, with remaining parts taken from reference TRBV5-1 and TRBJ1-3, reads KAGVTQTPRYLIKTRGQQVTLSCSPISGHRSVSWYQQTPGQGLQFLFEYFSETQRNKGNFPGRFSGRQFSNSRSEMNVSTLELGDSALYLCASSSGQGADTIYFGEGSWLTVV.

J is TRBJ1-6 and V is TRBV5-4; no firm D call. CDR3 length: 14 residues. The ends were cut back, 0 bases at V and 7 bases at J, with 8 bases in the middle. The V gene's germline CDR1 is SGHNT and CDR2 YYREEE (reference sequence). CDR3 sequence: CASSLDSVNSPLHF. Here the CDR3 DNA reads TGTGCCAGCAGCTTGGACAGTGTAAATTCACCCCTCCACTTT.

This clone was observed a handful of times. The chain uses TRBV6-5 and TRBJ2-5; D possibly corresponds to TRBD2 (6 bases). The CDR3 extends over 14 amino acids. V lost 4 bases and J 2 bases, leaving 11 bases between the germline ends. Germline-derived CDR1 and CDR2 are MNHEY and SVGAGI. CDR3 amino acids: CASSSWDFQETQYF. Here the CDR3 DNA reads TGTGCCAGCAGTTCCTGGGACTTTCAAGAGACCCAGTACTTC.

The rearrangement joins TRBV3-1 (or the pseudogene TRBV3-2) to TRBJ2-1; 13 nucleotides match TRBD2. The germline CDR1 and CDR2 sequences are LGHDT and YNNKEL (reference sequence). There are 18 residues in the CDR3. The J segment lost 9 bases and the V segment lost 0 bases, leaving 11 bases of the junction unmatched. The CDR3 loop is CASSQDGLTSGGSIEQFF. CDR3 in DNA: TGTGCCAGCAGCCAAGATGGCCTGACTAGCGGGGGGTCTATTGAGCAGTTCTTC.

The genes are TRBV28 and TRBJ2-3, with 11 bases fitting TRBD2. The CDR3 is 16 amino acids. The V segment lost 4 bases and the J segment 2 bases; nucleotides outside the gene matches: 5. The germline V gene has CDR1 MDHEN and CDR2 SYDVKM. CDR3 sequence (DNA): TGTGCCAGCAGTTCCGGGACTAGCGGAGACACAGATACGCAGTATTTT. It is translated as CASSSGTSGDTDTQYF. The full variable domain, in which reference TRBV28 and TRBJ2-3 provide the parts outside the CDR3, is DVKVTQSSRYLVKRTGEKVFLECVQDMDHENMFWYRQDPGLGLRLIYFSYDVKMKEKGDIPEGYSVSREKKERFSLILESASTNQTSMYLCASSSGTSGDTDTQYFGPGTRLTVL.

V gene TRBV19 combines with J gene TRBJ2-5; 7 bases match TRBD1. With 1 base clipped from V and 5 bases from J, the junction kept 13 bases outside the gene matches. CDR3 size: 17 residues. Germline CDR1 and CDR2: LNHDA and SQIVND (reference sequence). In nucleotides, the CDR3 is TGTGCCAGTAGTATAGTAGGGACAGTTGCCCTTCGGGAGACCCAGTACTTC. Encoded protein: CASSIVGTVALRETQYF.

The CDR3 is CASSGPRGGGIYGYTF. DNA for the CDR3: TGTGCCAGCAGCGGTCCCCGGGGCGGGGGGATTTATGGCTACACCTTC. The chain employs TRBV7-9 and TRBJ1-2; D may be TRBD1 (5 bases). The CDR3 extends over 16 amino acids. V dropped 5 bases and J dropped 5 bases, with 21 bases sitting between them. The germline gives CDR1 SEHNR, CDR2 FQNEAQ (reference sequence). The whole variable domain, remainder taken from reference TRBV7-9 and TRBJ1-2, is DTGVSQNPRHKITKRGQNVTFRCDPISEHNRLYWYRQTLGQGPEFLTYFQNEAQLEKSRLLSDRFSAERPKGSFSTLEIQRTEQGDSAMYLCASSGPRGGGIYGYTFGSGTRLTVV.

The V call is TRBV28, the J call TRBJ2-7, with TRBD1 matching 8 bases. Losses at the gene ends were 5 bases for V and 1 base for J; bases not matched to a gene: 7. The CDR3 is made up of 15 amino acids. CDR1 is MDHEN and CDR2 is SYDVKM in the germline V gene. Here the CDR3 reads CASSPGDRYSYEQYF. The CDR3 DNA sequence: TGTGCCAGCAGTCCGGGGGACAGGTATTCCTACGAGCAGTACTTC.

This clone was detected a few times. The V and J genes are TRBV14 and TRBJ2-7; 7 bases fit TRBD2. The length of the CDR3 is 15 residues. The V and J ends lost 3 bases and 7 bases, in that order; junction bases with no gene match: 12. CDR1 is SGHDN, CDR2 FVKESK, per germline. CDR3 amino acids: CASSHRGGGGGEQYF. Written as DNA, the CDR3 is TGTGCCAGCAGCCACCGAGGTGGCGGGGGTGGAGAGCAGTACTTC.

The chain combines TRBV9 with TRBJ1-2; 7 positions match TRBD1. The germline V gene encodes CDR1 SGDLS and CDR2 YYNGEE. V shed 4 bases and J 8 bases; nucleotides not matched to a gene: 14. The length of the CDR3 is 15 residues. In DNA, the CDR3 is TGTGCCAGCAGCCGAGACCCAACCAAGGGGGCGGGCTACACCTTC. Protein: CASSRDPTKGAGYTF.

The chain is built from TRBV3-1 (or the pseudogene TRBV3-2) and TRBJ2-3, with 10 bases aligning to TRBD2. Trimming at V came to 1 base and at J to 2 bases, leaving 9 bases not matched to a gene. Germline V CDR1 and CDR2: LGHDT, YNNKEL (reference sequence). The CDR3 consists of 18 residues. This CDR3 is CASSQAPLLAGPTDTQYF. The CDR3 coding sequence is TGTGCCAGCAGCCAAGCCCCCCTACTAGCGGGGCCCACAGATACGCAGTATTTT.

This chain uses TRBV3-1 (or the pseudogene TRBV3-2) with TRBJ1-5; TRBD1 is a possible D gene (6 bases). Germline CDR1 and CDR2: LGHDT and YNNKEL (reference sequence). The CDR3 sequence is 16 residues long. V lost 1 base to trimming and J lost 1 base, with 11 bases between them. CDR3 amino acids: CASSQGGGRSNQPQHF. The CDR3 DNA follows: TGTGCCAGCAGCCAAGGGGGGGGGCGAAGCAATCAGCCCCAGCATTTT.

The CDR3 coding sequence is TGTGCCAGCAGCTTGGGCCCCGGGACAGGGATTAGTTCACCCCTCCACTTT. Protein: CASSLGPGTGISSPLHF. The chain uses TRBV5-5 and TRBJ1-6; 9 bases are shared with TRBD1. Losses at the gene ends were 0 bases for V and 9 bases for J; bases not matched to a gene: 10. Germline V lookup: CDR1 SGHKS, CDR2 YYEKEE (reference sequence). This CDR3 is built from 17 residues. Supplemented by reference TRBV5-5 and TRBJ1-6, the full variable domain reads DAGVTQSPTHLIKTRGQQVTLRCSPISGHKSVSWYQQVLGQGPQFIFQYYEKEERGRGNFPDRFSARQFPNYSSELNVNALLLGDSALYLCASSLGPGTGISSPLHFGNGTRLTVT.